This T cell receptor beta chain was sequenced during a study of shared clonotypes between healthy human individuals. Overall study findings and caveats: Relative to memory subsets, naive subsets generally showed larger estimated richness. In having few donors, the study represented limited genetic and exposure-history diversity.

Several immunoSEQ plates held equal portions of the genomic DNA taken from each subset. Each sorted subset replicate got 200 ng genomic DNA, tens of thousands of genomes. Clones were read by immunoSEQ multiplex PCR, and TCRdb kept only the in-frame ones, dropping some. The data show 150,000 to 200,000 clones, about 93% seen once. Germline loops: CDR1 MDHEN, CDR2 SYDVKM. CDR3 length equals 14 residues. V was pared by 6 bases and J by 3 bases, with 14 bases between. About this clone itself: What it binds is not known.

Sequencing was carried out using naive CD4+ T cells sorted from blood. Subset: CD45RA+ positively selected. This sequence originates from a woman aged 30 to 39 in good health. This chain uses TRBV28 with TRBJ1-1, with D unclear. CDR3 sequence: CASSPGSTHTEAFF. The CDR3 bases are TGTGCCAGCAGCCCCGGGAGCACGCACACTGAAGCTTTCTTT. The full variable domain, completed using reference TRBV28 and TRBJ1-1, is DVKVTQSSRYLVKRTGEKVFLECVQDMDHENMFWYRQDPGLGLRLIYFSYDVKMKEKGDIPEGYSVSREKKERFSLILESASTNQTSMYLCASSPGSTHTEAFFGQGTRLTVV.